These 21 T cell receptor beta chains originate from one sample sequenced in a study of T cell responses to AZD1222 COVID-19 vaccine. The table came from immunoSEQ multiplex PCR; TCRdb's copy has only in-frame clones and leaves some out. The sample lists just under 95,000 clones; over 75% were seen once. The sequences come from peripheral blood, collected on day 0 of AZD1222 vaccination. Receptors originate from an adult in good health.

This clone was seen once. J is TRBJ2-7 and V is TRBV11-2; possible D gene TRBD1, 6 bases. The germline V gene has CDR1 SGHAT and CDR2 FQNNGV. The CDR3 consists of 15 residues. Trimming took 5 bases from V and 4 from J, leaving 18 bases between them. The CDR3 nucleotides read TGTGCCAGCAGCAAACTAACAGGGCTTCGTTACGAGCAGTACTTC. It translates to CASSKLTGLRYEQYF.

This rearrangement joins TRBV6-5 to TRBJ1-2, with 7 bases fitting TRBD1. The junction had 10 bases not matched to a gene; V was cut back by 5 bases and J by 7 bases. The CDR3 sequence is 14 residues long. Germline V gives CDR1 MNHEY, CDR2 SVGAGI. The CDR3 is CASSPRQGESGYTF. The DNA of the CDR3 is TGTGCCAGCAGTCCTCGACAGGGAGAGAGTGGCTACACCTTC.

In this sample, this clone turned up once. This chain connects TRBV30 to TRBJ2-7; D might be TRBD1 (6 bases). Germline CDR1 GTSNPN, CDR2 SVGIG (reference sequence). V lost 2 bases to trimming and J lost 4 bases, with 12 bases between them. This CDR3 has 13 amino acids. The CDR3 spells CAWSLGRGYEQYF. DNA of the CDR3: TGTGCCTGGAGTCTGGGCAGGGGTTACGAGCAGTACTTC. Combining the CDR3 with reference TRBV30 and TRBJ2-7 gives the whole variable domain SQTIHQWPATLVQPVGSPLSLECTVEGTSNPNLYWYRQAAGRGLQLLFYSVGIGQISSEVPQNLSASRPQDRQFILSSKKLLLSDSGFYLCAWSLGRGYEQYFGPGTRLTVT.

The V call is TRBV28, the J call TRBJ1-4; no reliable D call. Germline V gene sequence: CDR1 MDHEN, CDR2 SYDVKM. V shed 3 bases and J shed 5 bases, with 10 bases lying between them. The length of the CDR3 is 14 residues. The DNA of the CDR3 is TGTGCCAGCAGTTTTTTTCCGGGGAATGAAAAACTGTTTTTT. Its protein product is CASSFFPGNEKLFF.

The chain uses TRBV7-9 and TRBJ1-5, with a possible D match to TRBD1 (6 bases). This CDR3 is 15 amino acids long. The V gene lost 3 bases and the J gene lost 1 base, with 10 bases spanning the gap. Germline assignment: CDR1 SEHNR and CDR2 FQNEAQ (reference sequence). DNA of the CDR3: TGTGCCAGCAGCTTCGGGGGCGGGAGCAATCAGCCCCAGCATTTT. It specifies CASSFGGGSNQPQHF.

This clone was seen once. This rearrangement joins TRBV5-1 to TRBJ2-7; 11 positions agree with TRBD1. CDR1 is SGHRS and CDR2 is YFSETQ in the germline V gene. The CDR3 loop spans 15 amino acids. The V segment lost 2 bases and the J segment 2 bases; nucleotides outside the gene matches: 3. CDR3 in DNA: TGCGCCAGCAGCTTAGGACAGGGGGCCGCCTACGAGCAGTACTTC. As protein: CASSLGQGAAYEQYF.

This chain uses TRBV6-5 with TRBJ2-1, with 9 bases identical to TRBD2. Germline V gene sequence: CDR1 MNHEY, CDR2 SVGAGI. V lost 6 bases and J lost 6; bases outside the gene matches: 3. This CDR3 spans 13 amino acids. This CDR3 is CASRTSGTNEQFF. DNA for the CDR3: TGTGCCAGCAGGACTAGCGGAACCAATGAGCAGTTCTTC.

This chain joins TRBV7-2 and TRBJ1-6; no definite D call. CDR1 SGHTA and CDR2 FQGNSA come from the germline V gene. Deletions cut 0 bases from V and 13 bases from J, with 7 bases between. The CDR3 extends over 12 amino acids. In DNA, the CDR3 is TGTGCCAGCAGCTTAGCGCTGGGTCCCCTCCACTTT. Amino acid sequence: CASSLALGPLHF.

The CDR3 spells CASSLQRADNEQFF. The CDR3 region has the DNA TGTGCCAGCAGCTTGCAACGGGCGGACAATGAGCAGTTCTTC. The J gene is TRBJ2-1, the V gene TRBV5-5, with D hard to call. The germline V and J ends were trimmed by 1 base and 5 bases, with 10 bases remaining between them. Germline loops: CDR1 SGHKS, CDR2 YYEKEE (reference sequence). This CDR3 is built from 14 residues.

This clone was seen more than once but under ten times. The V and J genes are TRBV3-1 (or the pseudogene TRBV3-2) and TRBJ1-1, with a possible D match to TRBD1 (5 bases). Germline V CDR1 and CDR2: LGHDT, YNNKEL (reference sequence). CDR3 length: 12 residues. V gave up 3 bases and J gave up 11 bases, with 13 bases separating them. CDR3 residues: CASSHGAGGAFF. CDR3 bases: TGTGCCAGCAGCCACGGGGCCGGAGGCGCTTTCTTT.

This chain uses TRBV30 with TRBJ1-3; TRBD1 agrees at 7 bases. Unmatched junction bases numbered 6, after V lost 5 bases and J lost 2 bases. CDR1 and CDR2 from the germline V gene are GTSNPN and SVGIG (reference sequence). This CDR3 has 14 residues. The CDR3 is CAWAGGPTGNTIYF. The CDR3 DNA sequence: TGTGCCTGGGCAGGGGGACCAACTGGAAACACCATATATTTT. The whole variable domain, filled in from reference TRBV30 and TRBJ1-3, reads SQTIHQWPATLVQPVGSPLSLECTVEGTSNPNLYWYRQAAGRGLQLLFYSVGIGQISSEVPQNLSASRPQDRQFILSSKKLLLSDSGFYLCAWAGGPTGNTIYFGEGSWLTVV.

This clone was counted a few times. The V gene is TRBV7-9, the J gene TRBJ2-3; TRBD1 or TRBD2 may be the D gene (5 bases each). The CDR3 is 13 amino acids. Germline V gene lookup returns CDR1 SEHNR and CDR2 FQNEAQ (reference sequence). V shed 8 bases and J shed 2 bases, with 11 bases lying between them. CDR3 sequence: CASRDRYTDTQYF. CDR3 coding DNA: TGTGCCAGCCGGGACCGATACACAGATACGCAGTATTTT.

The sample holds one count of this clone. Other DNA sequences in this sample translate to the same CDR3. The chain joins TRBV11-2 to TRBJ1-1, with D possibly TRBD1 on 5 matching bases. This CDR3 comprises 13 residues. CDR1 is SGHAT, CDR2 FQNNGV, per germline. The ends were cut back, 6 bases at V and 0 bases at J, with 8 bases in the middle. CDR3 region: CASSRGLNTEAFF. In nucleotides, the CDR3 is TGTGCCAGCAGTCGGGGCCTGAACACTGAAGCTTTCTTT.

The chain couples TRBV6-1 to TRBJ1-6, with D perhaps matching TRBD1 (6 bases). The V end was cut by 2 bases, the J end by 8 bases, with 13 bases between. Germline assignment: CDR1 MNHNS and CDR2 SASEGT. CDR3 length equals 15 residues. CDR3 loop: CASSERAGVHSPLHF. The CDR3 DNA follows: TGTGCCAGCAGTGAACGAGCAGGGGTGCATTCACCCCTCCACTTT.

The DNA for the CDR3 is TGTGCCAGCAGCATGACTAGCGGGAGCTTTGAGCAGTTCTTC. Protein: CASSMTSGSFEQFF. This chain links TRBV11-2 with TRBJ2-1; the match to TRBD2 covers 12 bases. J lost 9 bases, V lost 5 bases, and 5 bases had no gene match. This CDR3 contains 14 residues. Germline CDR1 reads SGHAT; CDR2 reads FQNNGV.

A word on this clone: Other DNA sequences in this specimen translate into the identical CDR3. The CDR3: CASSQGPPFNSPLHF. CDR3 coding DNA: TGCGCCAGCAGCCAAGGGCCCCCATTTAATTCACCCCTCCACTTT. The V call is TRBV4-1, the J call TRBJ1-6; no clear D. The CDR3 contains 15 residues. Germline V gene lookup returns CDR1 MGHRA and CDR2 YSYEKL. The V gene lost 1 base and the J gene lost 6 bases, with 10 bases spanning the gap.

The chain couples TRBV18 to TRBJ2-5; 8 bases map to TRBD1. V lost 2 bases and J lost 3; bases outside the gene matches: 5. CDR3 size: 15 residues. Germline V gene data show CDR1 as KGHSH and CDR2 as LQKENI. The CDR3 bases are TGTGCCAGCTCACCAACAGGGGGTTTTGAAGAGACCCAGTACTTC. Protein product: CASSPTGGFEETQYF.

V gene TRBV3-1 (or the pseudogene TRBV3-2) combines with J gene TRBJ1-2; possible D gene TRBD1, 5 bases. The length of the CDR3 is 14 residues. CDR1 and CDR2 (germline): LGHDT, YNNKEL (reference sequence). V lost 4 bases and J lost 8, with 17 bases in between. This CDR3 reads CASSPNSQGSGYTF. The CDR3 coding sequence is TGTGCCAGCAGCCCCAACTCCCAGGGAAGCGGCTACACCTTC.

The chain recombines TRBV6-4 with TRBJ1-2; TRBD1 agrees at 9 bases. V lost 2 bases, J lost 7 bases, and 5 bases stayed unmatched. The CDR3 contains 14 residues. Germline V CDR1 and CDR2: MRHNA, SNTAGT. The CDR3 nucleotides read TGTGCCAGCAGTGACCCCGGGACAGGGTTTGGCTACACCTTC. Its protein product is CASSDPGTGFGYTF.

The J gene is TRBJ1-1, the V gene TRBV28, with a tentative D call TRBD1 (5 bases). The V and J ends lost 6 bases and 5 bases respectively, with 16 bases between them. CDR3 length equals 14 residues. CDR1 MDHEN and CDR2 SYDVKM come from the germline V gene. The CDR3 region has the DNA TGTGCCAGCAGAGCGCCAGGGATTGATACTGAAGCTTTCTTT. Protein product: CASRAPGIDTEAFF.

The CDR3 DNA reads TGTGCCTGGACGGCGATTCCTCCCTTGGACACCGGGGAGCTGTTTTTT. Residues: CAWTAIPPLDTGELFF. V is TRBV30 and J is TRBJ2-2; D not certain. Germline V gene data show CDR1 as GTSNPN and CDR2 as SVGIG (reference sequence). Trimming cost V 4 bases and J 3 bases, with 18 bases left between them. The CDR3 runs 16 residues.